This passage covers 8 T cell receptor beta chains from one sample sequenced in a study of tumour-infiltrating T cells in Burkitt lymphoma. Assay used: immunoSEQ multiplex PCR; TCRdb lists only in-frame clones, some missing. Altogether about 900 clones are present, about 90% being singletons, with the ten largest covering 60% to 65%. Input material: tumor tissue. The origin of the receptors is a human donor with diffuse large B-cell lymphoma.

The chain is built from TRBV2 and TRBJ2-7, with 9 bases that match TRBD1. The CDR3 has 15 residues. With V trimmed by 1 base and J by 2 bases, 3 bases remained unmatched. In germline, CDR1 is SNHLY, CDR2 FYNNEI. The CDR3 sequence: CASSEEGQGTYEQYF. CDR3 sequence (DNA): TGTGCCAGCAGTGAAGAAGGACAGGGGACCTACGAGCAGTACTTC.

This chain connects TRBV6-6 to TRBJ1-5; D uncertain. Germline V gene lookup returns CDR1 MNHNY and CDR2 SVGAGI (reference sequence). The CDR3 is made up of 14 amino acids. V was pared by 2 bases and J by 4 bases, with 9 bases between. DNA of the CDR3: TGTGCCAGCAGTTACAGGCAGGCGAATCAGCCCCAGCATTTT. Its protein is CASSYRQANQPQHF.

This chain connects TRBV15 to TRBJ2-1, with D perhaps TRBD1 or TRBD2 (5 bases each). Between the trimmed V and J ends, which lost 0 bases and 8 bases, there was a span of 11 bases. There are 14 residues in the CDR3. Germline loops: CDR1 LNHNV, CDR2 YYDKDF (reference sequence). The CDR3 nucleotides read TGTGCCACCAGCAGAGATTGGGGACGCGATGAGCAGTTCTTC. Encoded protein: CATSRDWGRDEQFF.

The count of this clone is one. The rearrangement links TRBV29-1 to TRBJ1-2; D possibly corresponds to TRBD1 (5 bases). The CDR3 runs to 11 residues. The germline V and J ends were trimmed by 5 bases and 7 bases, with 11 bases remaining between them. Germline CDR1 is SQVTM and CDR2 is ANQGSEA. The DNA for the CDR3 is TGCAGCGTTAAAGGGGCCGGTGGCTACACCTTC. This gives the protein CSVKGAGGYTF. Drawing the rest from reference TRBV29-1 and TRBJ1-2, the complete variable domain is SAVISQKPSRDICQRGTSLTIQCQVDSQVTMMFWYRQQPGQSLTLIATANQGSEATYESGFVIDKFPISRPNLTFSTLTVSNMSPEDSSIYLCSVKGAGGYTFGSGTRLTVV.

The chain has TRBV5-1 and TRBJ2-1, with 12 bases fitting TRBD2. The germline gives CDR1 SGHRS, CDR2 YFSETQ. V lost 1 base, J lost 11 bases, and 10 bases stayed unmatched. The CDR3 extends over 16 amino acids. DNA of the CDR3: TGCGCCAGCAGCTTGATACGGACTAGCGGGACCGGTCAGCAGTTCTTC. Translated, it gives CASSLIRTSGTGQQFF.

This clone was detected once. For the CDR3, the DNA is TGTGCCATCAGTGAGAGGCAGGCTAATCAGCCCCAGCATTTT. It is translated as CAISERQANQPQHF. The V gene is TRBV10-3, the J gene TRBJ1-5, with D unclear. Germline V gene lookup returns CDR1 ENHRY and CDR2 SYGVKD. With 2 bases removed from V and 4 bases from J, the gap between germline ends came to 9 bases. The CDR3 runs 14 residues.

The chain joins TRBV6-6 to TRBJ2-7; D is perhaps TRBD1 (5 bases). Trimming removed 10 bases at V and 0 bases at J, with 19 bases between. The CDR3 length is 15 residues. CDR1 is MNHNY and CDR2 is SVGAGI in the germline V gene (reference sequence). For the CDR3, the DNA is TGTGCCACCCAATTTAGGGGCAGTAGCTCCTACGAGCAGTACTTC. The encoded protein is CATQFRGSSSYEQYF.

This sequence joins TRBV4-3 and TRBJ1-2; D gene ambiguous. Germline CDR1 reads LGHNA; CDR2 reads YSLEER. This CDR3 has 12 amino acids. Trimming left V 1 base short and J 8 bases short, with 8 bases between. As DNA, the CDR3 is TGCGCCAGCAGCCAAGCGGGGATAGGCTACACCTTC. Its translation is CASSQAGIGYTF.